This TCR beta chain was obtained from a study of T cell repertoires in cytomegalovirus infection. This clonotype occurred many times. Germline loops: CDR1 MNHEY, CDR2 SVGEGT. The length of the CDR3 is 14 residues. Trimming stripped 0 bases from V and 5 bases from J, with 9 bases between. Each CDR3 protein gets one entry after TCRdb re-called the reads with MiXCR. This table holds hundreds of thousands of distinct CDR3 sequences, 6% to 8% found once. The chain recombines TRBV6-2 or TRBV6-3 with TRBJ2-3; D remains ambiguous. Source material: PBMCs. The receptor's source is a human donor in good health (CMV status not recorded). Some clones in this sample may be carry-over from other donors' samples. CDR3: CASSYSIWRDTQYF. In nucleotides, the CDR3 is TGTGCCAGCAGTTACTCGATTTGGCGAGATACGCAGTATTTT.